This entry features one T cell receptor (beta chain) sequence. 13 Jbeta primers and 60 Vbeta primers were used for the PCR. Repertoires were generated with immunoSEQ multiplex PCR, while TCRdb's copy carries only in-frame clones and drops some. The sample yields around 130,000 clones, roughly four fifths seen once. The data are from a study of cytomegalovirus exposure and HLA in healthy donors. V gave up 3 bases and J gave up 7 bases; unmatched junction bases: 10. The CDR3 loop spans 15 amino acids. The V gene's germline CDR1 is SGHNT and CDR2 YYREEE (reference sequence). This chain uses TRBV5-4 with TRBJ1-1; 9 bases align to TRBD1. The source of this sequence is a woman aged 60 to 75 in good health and CMV-seronegative. Sequenced sample: PBMCs. DNA of the CDR3: TGTGCCAGCAGCTGGATGGACAGGGGAGATGGTGAAGCTTTCTTT. Its protein product is CASSWMDRGDGEAFF.